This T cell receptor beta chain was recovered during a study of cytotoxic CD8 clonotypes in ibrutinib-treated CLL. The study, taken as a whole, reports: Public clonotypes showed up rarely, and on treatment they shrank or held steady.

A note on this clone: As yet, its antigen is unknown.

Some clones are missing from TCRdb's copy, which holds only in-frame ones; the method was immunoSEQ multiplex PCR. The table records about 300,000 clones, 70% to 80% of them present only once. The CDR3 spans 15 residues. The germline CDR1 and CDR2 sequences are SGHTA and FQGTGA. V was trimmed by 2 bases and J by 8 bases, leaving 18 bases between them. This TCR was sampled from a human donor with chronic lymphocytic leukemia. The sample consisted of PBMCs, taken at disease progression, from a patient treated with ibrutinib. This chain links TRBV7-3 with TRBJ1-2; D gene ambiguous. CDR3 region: CASSLEDPLLGGYTF. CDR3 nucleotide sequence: TGTGCCAGCAGCTTAGAAGACCCTCTCCTGGGCGGCTACACCTTC.